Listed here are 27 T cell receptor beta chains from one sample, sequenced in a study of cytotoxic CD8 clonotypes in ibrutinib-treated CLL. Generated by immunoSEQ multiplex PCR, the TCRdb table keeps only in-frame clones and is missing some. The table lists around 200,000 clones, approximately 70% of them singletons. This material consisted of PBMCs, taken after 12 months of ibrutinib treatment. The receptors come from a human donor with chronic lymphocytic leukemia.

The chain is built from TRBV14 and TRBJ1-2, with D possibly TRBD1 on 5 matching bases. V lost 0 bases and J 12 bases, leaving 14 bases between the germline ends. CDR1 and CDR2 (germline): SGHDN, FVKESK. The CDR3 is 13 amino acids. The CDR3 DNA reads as TGTGCCAGCAGCCAAGATTCCAGGGCGCGGGACACCTTC. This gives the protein CASSQDSRARDTF.

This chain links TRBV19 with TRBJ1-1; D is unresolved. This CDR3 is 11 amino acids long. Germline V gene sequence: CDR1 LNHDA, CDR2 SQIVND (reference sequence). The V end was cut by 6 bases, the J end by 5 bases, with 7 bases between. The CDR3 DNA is TGTGCCAGTAGGGGGTTGACTGAAGCTTTCTTT. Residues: CASRGLTEAFF. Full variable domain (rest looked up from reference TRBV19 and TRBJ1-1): DGGITQSPKYLFRKEGQNVTLSCEQNLNHDAMYWYRQDPGQGLRLIYYSQIVNDFQKGDIAEGYSVSREKKESFPLTVTSAQKNPTAFYLCASRGLTEAFFGQGTRLTVV.

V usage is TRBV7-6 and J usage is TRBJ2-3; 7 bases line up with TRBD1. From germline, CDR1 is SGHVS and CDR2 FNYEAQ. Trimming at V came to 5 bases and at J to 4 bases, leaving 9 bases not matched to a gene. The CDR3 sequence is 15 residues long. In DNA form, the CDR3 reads TGTGCCAGCAGCCCCCGACAGGGAAACTCAGATACGCAGTATTTT. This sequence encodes CASSPRQGNSDTQYF.

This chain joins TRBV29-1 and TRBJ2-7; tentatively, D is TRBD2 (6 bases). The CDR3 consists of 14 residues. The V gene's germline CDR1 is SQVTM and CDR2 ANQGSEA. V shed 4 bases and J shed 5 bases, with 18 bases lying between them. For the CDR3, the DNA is TGCAGCGTTGGCACGAACAGCCGGGGGAACGAGCAGTACTTC. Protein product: CSVGTNSRGNEQYF.

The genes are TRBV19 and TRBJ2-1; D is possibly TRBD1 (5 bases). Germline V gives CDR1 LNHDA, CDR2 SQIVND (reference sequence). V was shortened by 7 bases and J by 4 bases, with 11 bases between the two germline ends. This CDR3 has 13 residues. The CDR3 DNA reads TGTGCCAGTAACTGGGGCCTTTACAATGAGCAGTTCTTC. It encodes CASNWGLYNEQFF.

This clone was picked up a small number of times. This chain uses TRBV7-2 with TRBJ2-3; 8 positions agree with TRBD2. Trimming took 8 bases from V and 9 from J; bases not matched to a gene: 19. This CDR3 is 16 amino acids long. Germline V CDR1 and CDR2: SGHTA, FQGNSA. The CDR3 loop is CASRRLASNAEPTQYF. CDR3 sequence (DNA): TGTGCCAGCCGTCGACTAGCGTCTAACGCAGAGCCCACGCAGTATTTT.

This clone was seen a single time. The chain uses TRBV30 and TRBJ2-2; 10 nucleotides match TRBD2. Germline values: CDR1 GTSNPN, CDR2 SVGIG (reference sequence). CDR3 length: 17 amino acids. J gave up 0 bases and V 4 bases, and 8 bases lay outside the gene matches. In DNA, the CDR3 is TGTGCCTGGACTTTGGGACTAGCGTTTCCGAACACCGGGGAGCTGTTTTTT. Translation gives CAWTLGLAFPNTGELFF.

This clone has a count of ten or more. The CDR3 loop is CASSPQGVDTGELFF. CDR3 sequence (DNA): TGTGCCAGTAGTCCCCAGGGGGTGGACACCGGGGAGCTGTTTTTT. The rearrangement uses TRBV19 and TRBJ2-2; 7 nucleotides agree with TRBD1. The CDR3 consists of 15 residues. The germline CDR1 and CDR2 sequences are LNHDA and SQIVND (reference sequence). The trim removed 5 bases at V and 3 bases at J, leaving 6 bases unmatched.

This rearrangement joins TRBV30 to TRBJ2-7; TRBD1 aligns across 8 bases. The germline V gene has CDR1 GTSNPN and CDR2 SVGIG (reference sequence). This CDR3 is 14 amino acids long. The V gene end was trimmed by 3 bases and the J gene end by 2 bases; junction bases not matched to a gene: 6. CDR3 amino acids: CAWRLGQGTYEQYF. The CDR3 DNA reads TGTGCCTGGAGGCTCGGACAGGGAACCTACGAGCAGTACTTC.

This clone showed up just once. CDR3 amino acids: CASSWDRGTTGELFF. The CDR3 region has the DNA TGTGCCAGCAGCTGGGACAGGGGTACCACCGGGGAGCTGTTTTTT. The rearrangement joins TRBV7-8 to TRBJ2-2, with 10 bases fitting TRBD1. Trimming took 4 bases from V and 4 from J; bases not matched to a gene: 3. This CDR3 region has 15 residues. Germline CDR1 is SGHVS and CDR2 is FQNEAQ.

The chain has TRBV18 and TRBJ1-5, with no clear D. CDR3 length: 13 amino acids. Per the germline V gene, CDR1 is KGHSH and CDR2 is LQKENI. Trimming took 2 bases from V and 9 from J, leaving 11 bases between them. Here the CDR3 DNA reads TGTGCCAGCTCACCAAGTCAGGAATGGCCCCAGCATTTT. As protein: CASSPSQEWPQHF.

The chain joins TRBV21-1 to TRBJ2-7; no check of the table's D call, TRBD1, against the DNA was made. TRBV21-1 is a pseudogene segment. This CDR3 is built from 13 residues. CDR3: CASSRAGAGEQYF. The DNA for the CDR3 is TGTGCCAGCAGCCGTGCTGGGGCTGGGGAGCAGTACTTC.

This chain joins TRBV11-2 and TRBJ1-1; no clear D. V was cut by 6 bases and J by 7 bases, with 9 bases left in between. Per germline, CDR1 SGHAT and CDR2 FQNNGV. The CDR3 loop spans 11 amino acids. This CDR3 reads CASSQTVEAFF. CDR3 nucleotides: TGTGCCAGCAGTCAGACGGTTGAAGCTTTCTTT.

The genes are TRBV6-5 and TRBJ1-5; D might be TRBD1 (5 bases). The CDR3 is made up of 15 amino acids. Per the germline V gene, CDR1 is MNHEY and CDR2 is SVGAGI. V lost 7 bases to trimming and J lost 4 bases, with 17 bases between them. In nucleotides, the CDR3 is TGTGCCAGCAAAAAGAGGGGAATGAGGAATCAGCCCCAGCATTTT. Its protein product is CASKKRGMRNQPQHF.

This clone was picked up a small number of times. Written as DNA, the CDR3 is TGTGCCAGCAGTTCAGAGACCCAGTACTTC. Protein product: CASSSETQYF. The chain carries TRBV2 and TRBJ2-5; D is uncertain. The CDR3 loop spans 10 amino acids. The germline V gene has CDR1 SNHLY and CDR2 FYNNEI. V was shortened by 5 bases and J by 4 bases, with 2 bases between the two germline ends.

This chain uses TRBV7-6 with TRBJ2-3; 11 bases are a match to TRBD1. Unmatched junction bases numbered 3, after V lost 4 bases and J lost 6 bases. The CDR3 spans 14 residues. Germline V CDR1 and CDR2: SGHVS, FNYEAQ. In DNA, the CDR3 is TGTGCCAGCAGCTGGACAGGGGGCTTGGATACGCAGTATTTT. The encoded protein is CASSWTGGLDTQYF.

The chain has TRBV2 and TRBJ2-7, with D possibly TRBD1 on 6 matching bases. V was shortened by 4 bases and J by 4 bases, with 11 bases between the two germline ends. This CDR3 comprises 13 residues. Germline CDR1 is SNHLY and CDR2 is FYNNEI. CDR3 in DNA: TGTGCCAGCAGTGGGGGGCTCGGGTACGAGCAGTACTTC. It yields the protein CASSGGLGYEQYF. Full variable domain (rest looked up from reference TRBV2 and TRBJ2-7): EPEVTQTPSHQVTQMGQEVILRCVPISNHLYFYWYRQILGQKVEFLVSFYNNEISEKSEIFDDQFSVERPDGSNFTLKIRSTKLEDSAMYFCASSGGLGYEQYFGPGTRLTVT.

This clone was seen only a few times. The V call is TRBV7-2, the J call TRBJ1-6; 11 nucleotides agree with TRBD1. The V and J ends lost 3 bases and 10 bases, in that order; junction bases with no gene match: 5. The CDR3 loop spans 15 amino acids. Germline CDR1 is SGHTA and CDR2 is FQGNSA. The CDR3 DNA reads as TGTGCCAGCAGCTTTGTGGGACAGGGGGAGTCACCCCTCCACTTT. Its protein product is CASSFVGQGESPLHF.

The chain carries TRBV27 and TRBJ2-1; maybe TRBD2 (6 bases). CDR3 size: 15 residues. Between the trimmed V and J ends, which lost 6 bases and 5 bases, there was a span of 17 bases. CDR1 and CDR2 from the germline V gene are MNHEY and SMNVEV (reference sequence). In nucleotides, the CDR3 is TGTGCCAGCAGCTCTCCCACTTCGGGGGACAATGAGCAGTTCTTC. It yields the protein CASSSPTSGDNEQFF.

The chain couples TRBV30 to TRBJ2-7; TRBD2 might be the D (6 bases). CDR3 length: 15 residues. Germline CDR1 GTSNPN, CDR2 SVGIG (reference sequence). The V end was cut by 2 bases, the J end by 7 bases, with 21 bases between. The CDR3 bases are TGTGCCTGGAGTTCCACTAGCTCCTCGGCGGAAGAGCAGTACTTC. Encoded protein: CAWSSTSSSAEEQYF.

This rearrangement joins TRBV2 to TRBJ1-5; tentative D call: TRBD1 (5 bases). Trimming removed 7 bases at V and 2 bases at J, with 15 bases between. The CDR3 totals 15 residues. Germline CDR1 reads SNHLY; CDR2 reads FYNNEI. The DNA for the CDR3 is TGTGCCAGCACGAGGTCACAGGAGGGCAATCAGCCCCAGCATTTT. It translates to CASTRSQEGNQPQHF.

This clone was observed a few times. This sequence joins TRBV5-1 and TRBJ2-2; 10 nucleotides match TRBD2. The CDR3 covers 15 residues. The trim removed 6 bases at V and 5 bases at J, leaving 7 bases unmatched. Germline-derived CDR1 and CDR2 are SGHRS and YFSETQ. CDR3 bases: TGCGCCAGCAAGGAGGGGACTAGCGAGACCGGGGAGCTGTTTTTT. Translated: CASKEGTSETGELFF.

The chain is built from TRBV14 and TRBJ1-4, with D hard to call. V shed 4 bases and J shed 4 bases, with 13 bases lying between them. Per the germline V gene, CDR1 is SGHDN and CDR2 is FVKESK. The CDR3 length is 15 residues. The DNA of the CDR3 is TGTGCCAGCAGCCGAGCACACCGGAATAATGAAAAACTGTTTTTT. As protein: CASSRAHRNNEKLFF.

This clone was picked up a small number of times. CDR3 sequence: CASSQDLAGGGYEQYF. The CDR3 region has the DNA TGCGCCAGCAGCCAAGATCTGGCCGGGGGCGGCTACGAGCAGTACTTC. This rearrangement joins TRBV4-1 to TRBJ2-7; D is perhaps TRBD1 or TRBD2 (6 bases each). The CDR3 is 16 residues long. V was pared by 0 bases and J by 3 bases, with 15 bases between. Germline V gene lookup returns CDR1 MGHRA and CDR2 YSYEKL.

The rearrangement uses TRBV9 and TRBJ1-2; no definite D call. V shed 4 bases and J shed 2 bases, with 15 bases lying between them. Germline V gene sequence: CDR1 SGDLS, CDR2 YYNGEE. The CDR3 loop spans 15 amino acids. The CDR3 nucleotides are TGTGCCAGCAGCCTCCGAGAAGTAACAAACTATGGCTACACCTTC. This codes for CASSLREVTNYGYTF. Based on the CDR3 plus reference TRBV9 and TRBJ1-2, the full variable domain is DSGVTQTPKHLITATGQRVTLRCSPRSGDLSVYWYQQSLDQGLQFLIQYYNGEERAKGNILERFSAQQFPDLHSELNLSSLELGDSALYFCASSLREVTNYGYTFGSGTRLTVV.

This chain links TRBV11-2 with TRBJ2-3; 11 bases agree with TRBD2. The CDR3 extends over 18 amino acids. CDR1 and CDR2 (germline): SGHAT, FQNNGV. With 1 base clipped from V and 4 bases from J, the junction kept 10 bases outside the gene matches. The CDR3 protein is CASSLAVSGRAVADTQYF. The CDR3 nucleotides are TGTGCCAGCAGCTTAGCTGTTAGCGGGAGGGCCGTCGCAGATACGCAGTATTTT.

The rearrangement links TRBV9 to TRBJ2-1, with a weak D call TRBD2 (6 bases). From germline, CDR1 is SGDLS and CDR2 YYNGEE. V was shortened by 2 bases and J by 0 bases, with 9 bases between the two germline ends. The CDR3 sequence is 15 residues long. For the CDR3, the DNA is TGTGCCAGCAGCGTGGAGGGCACCTCCTACAATGAGCAGTTCTTC. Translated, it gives CASSVEGTSYNEQFF.